This T cell receptor (beta chain) was documented in a study of T cell repertoires in aging, cancer and after chemotherapy. Rearranged V-D-J TRB sequences were amplified with a mixed TRB-A/B primer pool. MiXCR was run by TCRdb on the multiplex PCR reads, yielding one entry per CDR3 protein. The table has fewer than 15,000 distinct CDR3 sequences, 25% to 35% seen once. This clonotype was counted only a few times. The antigen remains undetermined. CDR1 is SGHKS and CDR2 is YYEKEE in the germline V gene (reference sequence). The CDR3 extends over 15 amino acids. The J segment lost 0 bases and the V segment lost 4 bases, leaving 5 bases of the junction unmatched. The study's findings and limits: Median generation probability rose over the chemotherapy interval in each cancer cohort, suggesting rebound thymic output.

The template was genomic DNA from peripheral blood, not RNA. The genes are TRBV5-5 and TRBJ1-1, with 8 bases identical to TRBD1. The receptor was derived from a human donor with a blood cancer. Sequencing was done on a sample of blood. The CDR3 sequence is CASSPSGGLNTEAFF. The CDR3 DNA is TGTGCCAGCAGCCCCTCAGGGGGCCTGAACACTGAAGCTTTCTTT.